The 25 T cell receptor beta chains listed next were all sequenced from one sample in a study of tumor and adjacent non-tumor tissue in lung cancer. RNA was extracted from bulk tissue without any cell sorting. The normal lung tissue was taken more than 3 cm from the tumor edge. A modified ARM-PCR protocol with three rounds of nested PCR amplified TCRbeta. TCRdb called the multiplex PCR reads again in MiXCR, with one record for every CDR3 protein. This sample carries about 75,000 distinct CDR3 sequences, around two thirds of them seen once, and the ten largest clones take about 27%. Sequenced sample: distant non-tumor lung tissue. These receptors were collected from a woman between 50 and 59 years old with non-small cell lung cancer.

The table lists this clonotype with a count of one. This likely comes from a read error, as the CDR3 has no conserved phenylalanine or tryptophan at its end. CDR3 in amino acids: CGNSEDRNQPQHL. The DNA of the CDR3 is TGTGGCAACAGCGAAGACAGGAACCAGCCCCAGCATTTA. The chain joins TRBV11-2 to TRBJ1-5; a weak D match, TRBD1 (6 bases). From germline, CDR1 is SGHAT and CDR2 FQNNGV. The CDR3 covers 13 residues.

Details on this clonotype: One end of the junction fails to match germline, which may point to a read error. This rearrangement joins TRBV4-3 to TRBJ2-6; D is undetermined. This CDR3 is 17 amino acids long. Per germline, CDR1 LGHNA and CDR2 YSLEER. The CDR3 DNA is TGCGCTAGCAGCCAAGACGCATGTTTATATGGGGCCAACGTCCTGACTTTC. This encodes CASSQDACLYGANVLTF.

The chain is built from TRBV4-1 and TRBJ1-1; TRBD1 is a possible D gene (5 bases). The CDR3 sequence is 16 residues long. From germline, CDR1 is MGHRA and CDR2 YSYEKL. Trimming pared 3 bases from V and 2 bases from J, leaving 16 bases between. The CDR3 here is CASSHDQYRINTEAFF. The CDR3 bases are TGCGCCAGCAGCCATGATCAGTACAGGATAAACACTGAAGCTTTCTTT.

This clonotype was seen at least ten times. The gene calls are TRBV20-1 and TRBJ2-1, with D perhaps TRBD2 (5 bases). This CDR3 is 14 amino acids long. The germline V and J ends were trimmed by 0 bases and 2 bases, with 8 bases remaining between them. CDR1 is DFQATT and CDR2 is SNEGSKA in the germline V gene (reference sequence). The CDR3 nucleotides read TGCAGTGCTAGAGACACTAGTACCTACAATGAGCAGTTCTTC. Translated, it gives CSARDTSTYNEQFF.

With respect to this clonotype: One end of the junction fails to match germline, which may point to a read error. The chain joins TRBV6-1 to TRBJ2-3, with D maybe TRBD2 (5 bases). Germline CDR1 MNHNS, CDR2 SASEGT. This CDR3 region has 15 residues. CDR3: CVSSGLASGTDTQCF. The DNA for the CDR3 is TGTGTCAGCAGTGGCTTAGCGTCCGGCACAGATACGCAGTGTTTT.

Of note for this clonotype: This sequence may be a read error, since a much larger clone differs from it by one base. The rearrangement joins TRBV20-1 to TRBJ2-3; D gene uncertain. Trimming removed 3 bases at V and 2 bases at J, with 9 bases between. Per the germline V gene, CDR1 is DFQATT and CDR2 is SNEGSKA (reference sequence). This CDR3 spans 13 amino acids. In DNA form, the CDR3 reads TGCAGTGCTAGCTCCGTAATCACAGATACGCAGTATTTT. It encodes CSASSVITDTQYF.

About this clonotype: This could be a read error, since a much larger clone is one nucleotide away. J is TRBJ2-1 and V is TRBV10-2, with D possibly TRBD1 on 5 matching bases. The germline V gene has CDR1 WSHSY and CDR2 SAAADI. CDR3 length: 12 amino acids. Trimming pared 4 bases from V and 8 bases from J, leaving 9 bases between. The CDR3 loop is CASSVGVHEQFF. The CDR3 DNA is TGCGCCAGCAGTGTAGGGGTGCATGAGCAGTTCTTC.

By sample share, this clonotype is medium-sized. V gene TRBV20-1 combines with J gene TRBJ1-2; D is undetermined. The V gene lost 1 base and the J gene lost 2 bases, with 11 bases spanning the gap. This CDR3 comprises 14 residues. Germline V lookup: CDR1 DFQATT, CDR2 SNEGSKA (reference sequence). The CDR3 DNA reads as TGCAGTGCTAGAGTTCAGCCAGGAAACTATGGCTACACCTTC. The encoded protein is CSARVQPGNYGYTF.

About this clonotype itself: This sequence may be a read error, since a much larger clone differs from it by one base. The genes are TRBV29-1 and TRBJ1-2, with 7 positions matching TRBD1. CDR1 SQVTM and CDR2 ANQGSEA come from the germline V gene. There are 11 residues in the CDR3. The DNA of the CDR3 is TGCAGCGTTGAAGAGTTAGGGACAGTCTACTTC. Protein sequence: CSVEELGTVYF. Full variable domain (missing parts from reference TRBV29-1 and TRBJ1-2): SAVISQKPSRDICQRGTSLTIQCQVDSQVTMMFWYRQQPGQSLTLIATANQGSEATYESGFVIDKFPISRPNLTFSTLTVSNMSPEDSSIYLCSVEELGTVYFGSGTRLTVV.

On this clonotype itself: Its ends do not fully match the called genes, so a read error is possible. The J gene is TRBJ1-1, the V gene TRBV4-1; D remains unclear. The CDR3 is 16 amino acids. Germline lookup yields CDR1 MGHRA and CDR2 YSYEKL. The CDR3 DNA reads TGCACCAGCAGCCAAGATCTCTACAAGATCGGCACTGGAGCTTTCTTT. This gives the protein CTSSQDLYKIGTGAFF.

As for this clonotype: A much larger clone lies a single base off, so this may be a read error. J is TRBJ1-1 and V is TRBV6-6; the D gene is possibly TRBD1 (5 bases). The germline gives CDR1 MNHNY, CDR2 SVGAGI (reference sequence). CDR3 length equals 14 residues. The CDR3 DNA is TGTGCCAGCGGTTACTCGAATAGGGACCCTGAAGCTTTCTTT. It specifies CASGYSNRDPEAFF.

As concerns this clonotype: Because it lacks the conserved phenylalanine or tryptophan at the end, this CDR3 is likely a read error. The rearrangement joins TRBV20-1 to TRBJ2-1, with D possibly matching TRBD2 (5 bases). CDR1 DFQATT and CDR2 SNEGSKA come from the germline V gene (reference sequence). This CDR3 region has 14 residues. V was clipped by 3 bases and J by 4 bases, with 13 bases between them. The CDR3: CSARGRYSYNEQFV. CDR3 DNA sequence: TGCAGTGCTAGGGGGAGATACTCATACAATGAGCAGTTCGTC.

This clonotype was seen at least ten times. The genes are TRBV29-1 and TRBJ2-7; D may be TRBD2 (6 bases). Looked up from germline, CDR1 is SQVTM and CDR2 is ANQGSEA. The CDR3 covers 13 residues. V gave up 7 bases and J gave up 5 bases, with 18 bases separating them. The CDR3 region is CSALDWGVNEQYF. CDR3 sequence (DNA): TGCAGCGCCCTGGATTGGGGGGTAAACGAGCAGTACTTC.

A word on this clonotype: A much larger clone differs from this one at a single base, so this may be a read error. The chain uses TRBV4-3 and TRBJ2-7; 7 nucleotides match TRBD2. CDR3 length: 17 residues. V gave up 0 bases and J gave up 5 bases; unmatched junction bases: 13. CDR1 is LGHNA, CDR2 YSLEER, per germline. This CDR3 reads CASSQEQAGRARNEQYF. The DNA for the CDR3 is TGCGCCAGCAGCCAAGAGCAAGCGGGAAGAGCGAGGAACGAGCAGTACTTC.

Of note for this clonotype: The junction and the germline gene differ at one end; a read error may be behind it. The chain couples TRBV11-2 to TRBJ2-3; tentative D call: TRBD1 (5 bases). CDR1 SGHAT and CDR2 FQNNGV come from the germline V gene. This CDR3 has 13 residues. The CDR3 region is CANNLDVTATLYF. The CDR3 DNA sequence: TGTGCCAACAACTTAGATGTGACAGCTACGCTGTATTTT.

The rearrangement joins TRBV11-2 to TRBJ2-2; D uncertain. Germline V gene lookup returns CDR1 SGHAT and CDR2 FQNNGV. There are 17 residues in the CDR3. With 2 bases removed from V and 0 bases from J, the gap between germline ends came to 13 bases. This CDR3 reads CASSLLHGLSNTGELFF. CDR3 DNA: TGTGCCAGCAGCTTACTCCACGGGTTGTCGAACACCGGGGAGCTGTTTTTT.

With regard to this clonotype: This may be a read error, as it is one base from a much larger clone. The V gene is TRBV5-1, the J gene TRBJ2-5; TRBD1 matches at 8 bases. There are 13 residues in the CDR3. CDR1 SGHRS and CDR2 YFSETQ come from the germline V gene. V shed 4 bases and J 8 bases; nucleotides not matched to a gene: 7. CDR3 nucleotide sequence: TGCGCCAGCAGCCCGGGACAGGTAGACACCCAGTACTTC. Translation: CASSPGQVDTQYF.

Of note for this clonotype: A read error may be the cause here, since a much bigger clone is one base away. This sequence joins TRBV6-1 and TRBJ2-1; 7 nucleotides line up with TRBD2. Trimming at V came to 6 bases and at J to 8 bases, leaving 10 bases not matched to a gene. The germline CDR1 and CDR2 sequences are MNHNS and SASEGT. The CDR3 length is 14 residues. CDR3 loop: CASRAGEVGDEQFF. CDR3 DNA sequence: TGTGCCAGCAGGGCGGGGGAAGTCGGCGATGAGCAGTTCTTC.

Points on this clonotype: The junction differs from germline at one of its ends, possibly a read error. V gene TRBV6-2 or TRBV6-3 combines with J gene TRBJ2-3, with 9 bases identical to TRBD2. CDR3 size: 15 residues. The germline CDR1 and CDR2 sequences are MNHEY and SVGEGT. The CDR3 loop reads CGSSTLSGGTHTQYF. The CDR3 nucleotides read TGTGGCAGTAGTACCCTTAGCGGGGGCACACATACGCAGTATTTT.

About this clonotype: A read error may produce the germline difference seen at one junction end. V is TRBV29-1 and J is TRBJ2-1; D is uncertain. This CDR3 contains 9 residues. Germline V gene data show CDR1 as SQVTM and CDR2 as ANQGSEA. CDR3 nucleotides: TGCAGCGAGGGAAATGAGCAGCTCTTC. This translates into CSEGNEQLF.

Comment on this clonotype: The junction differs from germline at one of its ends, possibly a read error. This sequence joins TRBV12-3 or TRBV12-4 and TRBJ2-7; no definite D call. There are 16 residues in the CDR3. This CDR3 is CANSTRARDLPYEQYF. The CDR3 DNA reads TGTGCCAACAGTACCCGAGCGAGAGACTTACCCTACGAGCAGTACTTC.

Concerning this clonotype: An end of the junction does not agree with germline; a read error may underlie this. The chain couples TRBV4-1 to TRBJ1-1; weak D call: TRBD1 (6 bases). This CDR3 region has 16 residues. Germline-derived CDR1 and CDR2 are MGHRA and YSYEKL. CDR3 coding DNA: TGCCCCAGTAGCCAAGATCGTTACAGGGCGAACACTGATGCTTTCTTT. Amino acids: CPSSQDRYRANTDAFF.

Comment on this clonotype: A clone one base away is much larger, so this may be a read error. Here the CDR3 DNA reads TGCAGTGCTAGAGATCTCCTAGTGCCTTCCTACGAGCAGTACTTC. Translating gives CSARDLLVPSYEQYF. The chain employs TRBV20-1 and TRBJ2-7; no firm D call. The CDR3 is made up of 15 amino acids. V was clipped by 0 bases and J by 1 base, with 13 bases between them. The germline CDR1 and CDR2 sequences are DFQATT and SNEGSKA (reference sequence).

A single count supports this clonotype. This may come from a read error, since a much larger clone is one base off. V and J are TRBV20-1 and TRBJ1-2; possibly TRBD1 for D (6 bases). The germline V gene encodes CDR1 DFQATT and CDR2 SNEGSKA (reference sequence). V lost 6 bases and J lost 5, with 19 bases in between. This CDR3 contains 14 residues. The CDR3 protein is CSATWGRGFYGYTF. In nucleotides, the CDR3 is TGCAGTGCCACCTGGGGCAGGGGCTTTTATGGCTACACCTTC.

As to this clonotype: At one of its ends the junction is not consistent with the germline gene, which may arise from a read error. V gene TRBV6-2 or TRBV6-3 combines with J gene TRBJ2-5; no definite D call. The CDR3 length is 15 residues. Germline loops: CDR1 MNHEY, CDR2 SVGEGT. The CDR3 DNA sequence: TGTGTCAGCACCGCCCCCGTGGGCAAGGAAGAGACCCAGTACTTC. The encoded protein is CVSTAPVGKEETQYF.